The TCR beta chain described here comes from a study of T cells in Graves' hyperthyroidism and ophthalmopathy. The CDR3 contains 12 residues. After removal of 8 bases from V and 7 bases from J, the junction contained 1 base not matched to a gene. CDR1 and CDR2 (germline): MNHEY, SMNVEV (reference sequence). The source material, RNA transcripts, was used to amplify TCR beta CDR3 regions. An initial round of RT-PCR targeting the TCR CDR3 relied on the HTBI primer set. Each CDR3 protein gets one entry after TCRdb re-called the multiplex PCR reads with MiXCR. There are nearly 600,000 distinct CDR3 sequences in the sample; 11% to 15% occur only once, and 6.5% to 9% lies in the top ten. This clonotype was seen many times.

This chain uses TRBV27 with TRBJ1-6; 8 bases are a match to TRBD1. The sequencing sample was made of blood. The receptor's source is a woman aged 18 to 35 with Graves' ophthalmopathy. The DNA of the CDR3 is TGTGCCAGCCGGACAGGGAATTCACCCCTCCACTTT. It is translated as CASRTGNSPLHF.